A single sample gave rise to the 12 T cell receptor beta chains below, sequenced in a study of blood T cell repertoires in COVID-19. Assay used: immunoSEQ multiplex PCR; TCRdb lists only in-frame clones, some missing. This table holds fewer than 300,000 clones, roughly 90% found once. The material sequenced was PBMCs or T cells enriched from blood (not recorded which). These receptors were obtained from a woman aged 25 to 45 who had recovered from COVID-19.

This sequence joins TRBV14 and TRBJ1-1, with 8 bases that match TRBD1. The CDR3 runs to 18 residues. Trimming at V came to 0 bases and at J to 5 bases, leaving 14 bases not matched to a gene. Germline V lookup: CDR1 SGHDN, CDR2 FVKESK. In DNA, the CDR3 is TGTGCCAGCAGCCAAGATGGCAGGGGGCTTCGGTGGAAGACTGAAGCTTTCTTT. As protein: CASSQDGRGLRWKTEAFF.

Regarding this clone: Other DNA variants within this sample encode the same CDR3. The V call is TRBV5-1, the J call TRBJ1-1; 10 bases match TRBD1. The CDR3 has 15 amino acids. Losses at the gene ends were 0 bases for V and 1 base for J; bases not matched to a gene: 0. Germline V lookup: CDR1 SGHRS, CDR2 YFSETQ. The CDR3 nucleotides are TGCGCCAGCAGCTTGGGACAGGGGGCGAACACTGAAGCTTTCTTT. The encoded protein is CASSLGQGANTEAFF.

The chain couples TRBV28 to TRBJ2-1; 11 bases are a match to TRBD2. V was clipped by 5 bases and J by 4 bases; unmatched bases: 13. Germline CDR1 MDHEN, CDR2 SYDVKM. The CDR3 loop spans 18 amino acids. Written as DNA, the CDR3 is TGTGCCAGCAGTCCCTACCTAGGACTAGCGGGCCTGTACAATGAGCAGTTCTTC. It yields the protein CASSPYLGLAGLYNEQFF. Full variable domain (missing parts from reference TRBV28 and TRBJ2-1): DVKVTQSSRYLVKRTGEKVFLECVQDMDHENMFWYRQDPGLGLRLIYFSYDVKMKEKGDIPEGYSVSREKKERFSLILESASTNQTSMYLCASSPYLGLAGLYNEQFFGPGTRLTVL.

This sequence joins TRBV7-9 and TRBJ2-1; 8 bases line up with TRBD2. Losses at the gene ends were 5 bases for V and 0 bases for J; bases not matched to a gene: 15. Germline V gene lookup returns CDR1 SEHNR and CDR2 FQNEAQ (reference sequence). The CDR3 runs to 19 residues. The CDR3 loop is CASSQRDAGGPVSYNEQFF. CDR3 sequence (DNA): TGTGCCAGCAGCCAGAGAGATGCGGGAGGACCCGTCTCCTACAATGAGCAGTTCTTC.

V usage is TRBV3-1 (or the pseudogene TRBV3-2) and J usage is TRBJ2-5; 8 bases are a match to TRBD2. The junction had 9 bases not matched to a gene; V was cut back by 4 bases and J by 5 bases. The CDR3 is 15 amino acids. Germline-derived CDR1 and CDR2 are LGHDT and YNNKEL (reference sequence). Written as DNA, the CDR3 is TGTGCCAGCAGCCCTACTCTACGGGGGGGGGAGACCCAGTACTTC. Its protein is CASSPTLRGGETQYF.

The rearrangement links TRBV5-1 to TRBJ1-5; D is unresolved. CDR3 length: 13 residues. Per germline, CDR1 SGHRS and CDR2 YFSETQ. V was pared by 4 bases and J by 9 bases, with 14 bases between. This chain's CDR3 is CASSEGPGTPQHF. CDR3 coding DNA: TGCGCCAGCAGCGAAGGACCGGGAACGCCCCAGCATTTT.

The rearrangement joins TRBV12-3 or TRBV12-4 to TRBJ2-7; TRBD2 agrees at 12 bases. This CDR3 is built from 13 residues. V gave up 6 bases and J gave up 9 bases; unmatched junction bases: 6. Written as DNA, the CDR3 is TGTGCCAGCAGGACTAGCGGGAGACGGTCGCAGTACTTC. Its protein product is CASRTSGRRSQYF.

The chain employs TRBV9 and TRBJ2-7; D is undetermined. The V and J ends lost 0 bases and 6 bases respectively, with 13 bases between them. The CDR3 loop spans 14 amino acids. Germline assignment: CDR1 SGDLS and CDR2 YYNGEE. In DNA form, the CDR3 reads TGTGCCAGCAGCGTAGGGCCTAGAATAACCGAGCAGTACTTC. This gives the protein CASSVGPRITEQYF. Variable domain in full (rest from reference TRBV9 and TRBJ2-7): DSGVTQTPKHLITATGQRVTLRCSPRSGDLSVYWYQQSLDQGLQFLIQYYNGEERAKGNILERFSAQQFPDLHSELNLSSLELGDSALYFCASSVGPRITEQYFGPGTRLTVT.

The V gene is TRBV5-8, the J gene TRBJ2-3, with 10 bases lining up with TRBD1. J lost 1 base, V lost 0 bases, and 2 bases had no gene match. In germline, CDR1 is SGHTS, CDR2 YDEGEE. The CDR3 has 16 residues. CDR3 residues: CASSLEGTGGTDTQYF. Written as DNA, the CDR3 is TGTGCCAGCAGCTTGGAAGGGACAGGGGGCACAGATACGCAGTATTTT.

The chain is built from TRBV28 and TRBJ2-5; the match to TRBD1 covers 9 bases. The CDR3 spans 14 residues. V shed 5 bases, J shed 6 bases, and the junction held 7 bases outside the gene matches. The germline V gene encodes CDR1 MDHEN and CDR2 SYDVKM. CDR3: CASSRTGARQTQYF. The CDR3 DNA sequence: TGTGCCAGCAGTCGGACAGGGGCAAGGCAGACCCAGTACTTC.

The V gene is TRBV27, the J gene TRBJ1-1; D possibly corresponds to TRBD1 (6 bases). Trimming shortened V by 4 bases and J by 8 bases, and 8 bases separated the two germline ends. From germline, CDR1 is MNHEY and CDR2 SMNVEV (reference sequence). CDR3 size: 11 residues. In nucleotides, the CDR3 is TGTGCCAGCAGTTCCAGGGGAGAAGCTTTCTTT. Translating it yields CASSSRGEAFF.

This chain links TRBV28 with TRBJ1-2, with D uncertain. Germline V gene sequence: CDR1 MDHEN, CDR2 SYDVKM. The CDR3 spans 14 residues. V lost 3 bases, J lost 6 bases, and 14 bases lay in between. Here the CDR3 reads CASSFPGRADGYTF. The DNA of the CDR3 is TGTGCCAGCAGTTTCCCTGGGAGGGCCGATGGCTACACCTTC.